Listed here are 19 T cell receptor beta chains from one sample, sequenced in a study of OX40 agonist ivuxolimab in advanced cancers. Assay used: immunoSEQ multiplex PCR; TCRdb lists only in-frame clones, some missing. The sample yields about 28,000 clones, approximately 81% seen once. The sequencing used CD4+ or CD8+ T cells sorted from blood, collected in a trial of the OX40 agonist ivuxolimab. These receptors were taken from an adult with an advanced solid tumor such as melanoma, head and neck, liver or kidney cancer.

The V call is TRBV7-9, the J call TRBJ2-1; D could derive from TRBD1 or TRBD2 (5 bases each). The V end lost 6 bases, the J end lost 0 bases, and 15 bases lay between the germline ends. The CDR3 is 16 amino acids. The germline V gene has CDR1 SEHNR and CDR2 FQNEAQ (reference sequence). The CDR3 sequence is CASRNRDAYSYNEQFF. CDR3 coding DNA: TGTGCCAGCAGAAATCGGGACGCTTACTCCTACAATGAGCAGTTCTTC.

This chain uses TRBV15 with TRBJ1-5; a weak D match, TRBD1 (5 bases). V shed 2 bases and J shed 0 bases, with 8 bases lying between them. CDR3 length: 15 amino acids. From germline, CDR1 is LNHNV and CDR2 YYDKDF (reference sequence). CDR3 amino acids: CATSRMRGSNQPQHF. CDR3 coding DNA: TGTGCCACCAGCAGAATGAGGGGTAGCAATCAGCCCCAGCATTTT.

The chain couples TRBV27 to TRBJ2-7; D might be TRBD2 (5 bases). The V gene lost 5 bases and the J gene lost 6 bases, with 20 bases spanning the gap. The CDR3 runs 15 residues. Germline V gene data show CDR1 as MNHEY and CDR2 as SMNVEV (reference sequence). CDR3: CASSPVGGYGGEQYF. CDR3 DNA sequence: TGTGCCAGCAGTCCCGTTGGCGGGTATGGTGGCGAGCAGTACTTC.

CDR3 sequence reads: CASRRATDTQYF. The CDR3, as DNA: TGTGCCAGCAGAAGGGCCACAGATACGCAGTATTTT. The chain links TRBV6-5 to TRBJ2-3; no definite D call. Germline CDR1 MNHEY, CDR2 SVGAGI. The CDR3 extends over 12 amino acids. The V end lost 6 bases, the J end lost 2 bases, and 6 bases lay between the germline ends.

The chain links TRBV6-5 to TRBJ2-3; D is unclear. The CDR3 loop spans 14 amino acids. V lost 7 bases to trimming and J lost 10 bases, with 21 bases between them. From germline, CDR1 is MNHEY and CDR2 SVGAGI. CDR3 bases: TGTGCCAGCACCCCTACCTCTAATCCCCATCCGCAGTATTTT. Its protein is CASTPTSNPHPQYF.

The gene calls are TRBV11-1 and TRBJ2-7; 9 positions match TRBD2. V dropped 3 bases and J dropped 1; count of bases not matched to a gene: 7. The length of the CDR3 is 16 residues. Germline V lookup: CDR1 SGHAT, CDR2 FQDESV (reference sequence). CDR3 region: CASSFSGSRRSYEQYF. CDR3 coding DNA: TGTGCCAGCAGCTTTAGCGGGAGTAGGAGGTCCTACGAGCAGTACTTC.

The chain links TRBV7-9 to TRBJ2-3; no clear D. Germline V CDR1 and CDR2: SEHNR, FQNEAQ (reference sequence). V lost 5 bases and J 9 bases, leaving 12 bases between the germline ends. CDR3 length equals 12 residues. The CDR3 bases are TGTGCCAGCAGCCCTTCATTAGGGACGCAGTATTTT. It codes for CASSPSLGTQYF.

This clone was observed a single time. This chain joins TRBV7-2 and TRBJ2-3, with 7 bases lining up with TRBD1. The CDR3 runs 16 residues. V was clipped by 1 base and J by 10 bases; unmatched bases: 14. The germline V gene encodes CDR1 SGHTA and CDR2 FQGNSA. The CDR3 coding sequence is TGTGCCAGCAGCTTAGGACAGGGATCCATCTTTACCCCGCAGTATTTT. Its protein product is CASSLGQGSIFTPQYF.

The V call is TRBV19, the J call TRBJ2-1, with a possible D match to TRBD1 (5 bases). V shed 3 bases and J shed 5 bases, with 14 bases lying between them. The CDR3 has 15 residues. The germline gives CDR1 LNHDA, CDR2 SQIVND (reference sequence). The CDR3 loop reads CASSILAGNNNEQFF. CDR3 sequence (DNA): TGTGCCAGTAGTATCCTGGCAGGGAACAACAATGAGCAGTTCTTC.

The chain is built from TRBV6-6 and TRBJ1-1, with 9 bases fitting TRBD1. Losses at the gene ends were 0 bases for V and 6 bases for J; bases not matched to a gene: 5. Germline V gene lookup returns CDR1 MNHNY and CDR2 SVGAGI (reference sequence). This CDR3 is 15 amino acids long. This chain's CDR3 is CASSYSLTGGAEAFF. The DNA of the CDR3 is TGTGCCAGCAGTTACTCCTTGACAGGGGGGGCTGAAGCTTTCTTT.

This clone was picked up a small number of times. The V gene is TRBV5-4, the J gene TRBJ2-7; 16 positions agree with TRBD2. From germline, CDR1 is SGHNT and CDR2 YYREEE (reference sequence). V lost 1 base and J lost 1; bases outside the gene matches: 5. CDR3 length: 18 amino acids. The CDR3 loop reads CASSLRGLAGGLSYEQYF. CDR3 sequence (DNA): TGTGCCAGCAGCTTGAGGGGACTAGCGGGAGGGCTGTCCTACGAGCAGTACTTC.

The V call is TRBV28, the J call TRBJ2-3; D gene ambiguous. CDR3 size: 11 residues. The germline V gene encodes CDR1 MDHEN and CDR2 SYDVKM. V shed 8 bases and J shed 10 bases, with 13 bases lying between them. For the CDR3, the DNA is TGTGCCAGCCGGCCCCTTCAAGCGCAGTATTTT. The encoded protein is CASRPLQAQYF.

The rearrangement uses TRBV7-2 and TRBJ1-1, with a tentative D call TRBD1 (5 bases). This CDR3 is built from 13 residues. The germline V gene has CDR1 SGHTA and CDR2 FQGNSA. Trimming removed 1 base from V and 6 bases from J, with 9 bases in between. The CDR3 protein is CASSLGRGSEAFF. DNA for the CDR3: TGTGCCAGCAGCTTAGGAAGGGGTTCTGAAGCTTTCTTT.

The V call is TRBV7-8, the J call TRBJ1-2; no clear D gene. This CDR3 is built from 15 residues. Deletions cut 0 bases from V and 0 bases from J, with 8 bases between. Looked up from germline, CDR1 is SGHVS and CDR2 is FQNEAQ. The CDR3 protein is CASSLAPGPNYGYTF. The DNA of the CDR3 is TGTGCCAGCAGCTTAGCCCCAGGCCCTAACTATGGCTACACCTTC.

This clone is a singleton in its sample. The rearrangement links TRBV6-1 to TRBJ2-7; no clear D gene. The V gene lost 4 bases and the J gene lost 5 bases, with 9 bases spanning the gap. Germline lookup yields CDR1 MNHNS and CDR2 SASEGT. The CDR3 runs to 12 residues. CDR3 sequence: CASSAVRDEQYF. CDR3 DNA: TGTGCCAGCAGTGCGGTTAGGGACGAGCAGTACTTC.

The genes are TRBV19 and TRBJ1-2, with 8 bases matching TRBD1. V trimming: 5 bases; J trimming: 8 bases; junction bases outside the gene matches: 10. The CDR3 spans 14 residues. The germline CDR1 and CDR2 sequences are LNHDA and SQIVND (reference sequence). This CDR3 reads CASSSAQGAGGYTF. The CDR3 bases are TGTGCCAGTAGTTCCGCGCAGGGGGCAGGAGGCTACACCTTC.

This clone was recorded a few times. The chain employs TRBV19 and TRBJ1-5, with 8 bases matching TRBD1. The V gene's germline CDR1 is LNHDA and CDR2 SQIVND (reference sequence). The CDR3 is 16 amino acids. V lost 1 base, J lost 7 bases, and 9 bases stayed unmatched. The CDR3 nucleotides read TGTGCCAGTAGTATAGGGGGCAGGGGGCGAAGCCAGCCCCAGCATTTT. This codes for CASSIGGRGRSQPQHF.

The rearrangement joins TRBV27 to TRBJ2-2; D may be TRBD2 (7 bases). Trimming cost V 2 bases and J 0 bases, with 10 bases left between them. Germline CDR1 MNHEY, CDR2 SMNVEV (reference sequence). The CDR3 loop spans 16 amino acids. DNA of the CDR3: TGTGCCAGCAGTTTAGACGGGGGGCCGAACACCGGGGAGCTGTTTTTT. Amino acids: CASSLDGGPNTGELFF.

This chain connects TRBV7-9 to TRBJ1-1, with 8 bases lining up with TRBD1. Germline values: CDR1 SEHNR, CDR2 FQNEAQ (reference sequence). V shed 5 bases and J 7 bases; nucleotides not matched to a gene: 9. The CDR3 consists of 14 residues. The chain's CDR3 is CASSPPPGGGEAFF. The CDR3 bases are TGTGCCAGCAGCCCCCCGCCAGGGGGCGGTGAAGCTTTCTTT.